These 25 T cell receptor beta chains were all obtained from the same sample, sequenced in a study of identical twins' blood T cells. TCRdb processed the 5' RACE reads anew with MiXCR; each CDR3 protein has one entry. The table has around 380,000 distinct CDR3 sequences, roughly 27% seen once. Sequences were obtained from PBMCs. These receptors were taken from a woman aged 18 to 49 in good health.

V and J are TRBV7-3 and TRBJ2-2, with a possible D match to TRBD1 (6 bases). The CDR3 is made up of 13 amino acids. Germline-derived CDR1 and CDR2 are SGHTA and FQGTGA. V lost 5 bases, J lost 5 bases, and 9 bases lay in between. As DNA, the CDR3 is TGTGCCAGCAGCCCAGGACAGACCGGGGAGCTGTTTTTT. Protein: CASSPGQTGELFF.

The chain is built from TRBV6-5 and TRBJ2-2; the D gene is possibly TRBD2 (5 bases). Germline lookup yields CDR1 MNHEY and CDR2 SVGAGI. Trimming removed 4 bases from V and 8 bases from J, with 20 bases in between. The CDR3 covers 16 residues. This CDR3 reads CASSSETRWGLGELFF. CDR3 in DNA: TGTGCCAGCAGTTCGGAAACTAGATGGGGTTTGGGGGAGCTGTTTTTT.

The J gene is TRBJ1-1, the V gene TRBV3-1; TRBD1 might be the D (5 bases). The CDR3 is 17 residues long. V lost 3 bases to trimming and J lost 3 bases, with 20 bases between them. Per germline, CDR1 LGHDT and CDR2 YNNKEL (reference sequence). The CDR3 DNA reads TGTGCCAGCAGCCAGGTGTTTCGACAGACAAAAGACACTGAAGCTTTCTTT. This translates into CASSQVFRQTKDTEAFF.

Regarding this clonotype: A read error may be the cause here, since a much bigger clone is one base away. The DNA of the CDR3 is TGTGCCAGCAGTATACCCGGGACATGCGATGGCTACACCTTC. Its translation: CASSIPGTCDGYTF. This chain connects TRBV12-3 or TRBV12-4 to TRBJ1-2; D perhaps matches TRBD1 (6 bases). CDR3 size: 14 residues. V lost 5 bases and J 6 bases, leaving 16 bases between the germline ends.

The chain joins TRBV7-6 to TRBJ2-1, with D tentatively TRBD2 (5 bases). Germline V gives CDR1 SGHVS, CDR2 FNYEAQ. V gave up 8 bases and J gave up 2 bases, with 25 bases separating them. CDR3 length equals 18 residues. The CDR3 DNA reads TGTGCCAGCTCCACATACCGGACTGGTCCGGTTACCTACAATGAGCAGTTCTTC. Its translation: CASSTYRTGPVTYNEQFF.

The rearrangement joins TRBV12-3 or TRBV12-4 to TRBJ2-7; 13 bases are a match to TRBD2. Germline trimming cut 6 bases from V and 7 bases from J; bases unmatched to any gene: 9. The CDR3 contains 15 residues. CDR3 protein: CASRPDPGLAGEQYF. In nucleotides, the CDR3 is TGTGCCAGCAGGCCTGATCCGGGACTAGCGGGAGAGCAGTACTTC.

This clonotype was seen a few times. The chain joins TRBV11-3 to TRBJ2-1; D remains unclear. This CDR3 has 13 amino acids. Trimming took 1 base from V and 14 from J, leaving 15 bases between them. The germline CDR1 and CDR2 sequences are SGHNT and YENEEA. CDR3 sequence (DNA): TGTGCCAGCAGCTTAGGAATCGGATCTCGAGAGTTCTTC. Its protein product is CASSLGIGSREFF.

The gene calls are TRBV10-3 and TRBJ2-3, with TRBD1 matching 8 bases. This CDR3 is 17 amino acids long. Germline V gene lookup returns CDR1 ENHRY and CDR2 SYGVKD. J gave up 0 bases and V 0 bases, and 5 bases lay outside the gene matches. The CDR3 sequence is CAISESRTGISTDTQYF. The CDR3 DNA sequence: TGTGCCATCAGTGAGTCACGGACAGGGATAAGCACAGATACGCAGTATTTT.

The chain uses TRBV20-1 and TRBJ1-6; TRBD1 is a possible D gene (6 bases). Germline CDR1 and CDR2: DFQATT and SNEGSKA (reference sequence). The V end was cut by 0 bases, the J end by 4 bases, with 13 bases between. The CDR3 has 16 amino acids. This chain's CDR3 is CSAREPGHPYNSPLHF. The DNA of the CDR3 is TGCAGTGCTAGAGAACCGGGACACCCGTATAATTCACCCCTCCACTTT.

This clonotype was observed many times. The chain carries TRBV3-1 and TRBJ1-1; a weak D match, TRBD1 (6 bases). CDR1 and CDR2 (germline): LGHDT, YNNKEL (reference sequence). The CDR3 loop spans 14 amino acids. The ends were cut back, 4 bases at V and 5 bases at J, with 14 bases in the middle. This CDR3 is CASSPPRTVTEAFF. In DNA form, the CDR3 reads TGTGCCAGCAGCCCGCCCCGGACAGTTACTGAAGCTTTCTTT.

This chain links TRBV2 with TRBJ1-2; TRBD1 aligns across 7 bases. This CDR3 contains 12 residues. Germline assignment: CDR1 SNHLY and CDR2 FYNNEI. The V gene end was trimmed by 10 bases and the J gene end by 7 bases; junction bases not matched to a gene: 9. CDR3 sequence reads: CATMTGKRGYTF. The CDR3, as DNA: TGTGCCACCATGACAGGGAAGCGTGGCTACACCTTC.

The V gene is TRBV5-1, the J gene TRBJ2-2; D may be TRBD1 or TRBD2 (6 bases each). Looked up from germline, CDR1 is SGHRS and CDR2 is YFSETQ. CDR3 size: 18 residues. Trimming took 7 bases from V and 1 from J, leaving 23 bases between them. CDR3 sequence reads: CASGGGGTDNLNTGELFF. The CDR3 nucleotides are TGCGCCAGCGGAGGGGGTGGGACGGACAACCTGAACACCGGGGAGCTGTTTTTT.

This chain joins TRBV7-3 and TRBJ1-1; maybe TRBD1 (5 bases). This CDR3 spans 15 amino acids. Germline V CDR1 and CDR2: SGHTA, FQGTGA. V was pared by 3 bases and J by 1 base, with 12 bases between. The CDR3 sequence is CASSLFRAENTEAFF. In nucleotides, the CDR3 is TGTGCCAGCAGCTTGTTCAGGGCGGAGAACACTGAAGCTTTCTTT.

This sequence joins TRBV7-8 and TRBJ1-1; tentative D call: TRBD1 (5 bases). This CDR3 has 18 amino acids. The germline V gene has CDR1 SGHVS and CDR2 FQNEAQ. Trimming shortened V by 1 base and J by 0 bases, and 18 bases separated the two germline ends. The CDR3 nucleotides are TGTGCCAGCAGCTTAGTCCCGGGGGGGAGAAACATGAACACTGAAGCTTTCTTT. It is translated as CASSLVPGGRNMNTEAFF.

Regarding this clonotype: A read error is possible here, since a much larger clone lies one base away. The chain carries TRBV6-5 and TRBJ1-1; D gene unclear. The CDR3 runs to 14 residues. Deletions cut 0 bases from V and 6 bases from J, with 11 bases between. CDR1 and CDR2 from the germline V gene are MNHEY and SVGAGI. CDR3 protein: CASSYSGQSAEAFF. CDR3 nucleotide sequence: TGTGCCAGCAGTTACTCAGGGCAATCCGCTGAAGCTTTCTTT.

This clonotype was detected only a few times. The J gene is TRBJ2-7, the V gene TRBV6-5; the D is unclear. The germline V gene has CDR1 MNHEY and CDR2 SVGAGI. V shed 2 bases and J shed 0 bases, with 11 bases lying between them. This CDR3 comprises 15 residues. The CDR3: CASSYTGGFSYEQYF. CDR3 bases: TGTGCCAGCAGTTACACCGGTGGTTTCTCCTACGAGCAGTACTTC.

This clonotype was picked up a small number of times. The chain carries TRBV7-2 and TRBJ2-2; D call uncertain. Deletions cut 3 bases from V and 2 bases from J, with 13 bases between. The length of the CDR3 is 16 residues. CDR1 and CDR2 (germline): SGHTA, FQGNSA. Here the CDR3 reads CASSLGGTLNTGELFF. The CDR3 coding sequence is TGTGCCAGCAGCTTGGGCGGAACACTTAACACCGGGGAGCTGTTTTTT.

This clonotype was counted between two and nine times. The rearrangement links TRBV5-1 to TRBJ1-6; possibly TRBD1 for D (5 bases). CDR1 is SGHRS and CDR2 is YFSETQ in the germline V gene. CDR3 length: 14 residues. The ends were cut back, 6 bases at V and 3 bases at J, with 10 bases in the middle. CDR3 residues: CASTRDFYNSPLHF. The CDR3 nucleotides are TGCGCCAGCACACGGGACTTCTATAATTCACCCCTCCACTTT.

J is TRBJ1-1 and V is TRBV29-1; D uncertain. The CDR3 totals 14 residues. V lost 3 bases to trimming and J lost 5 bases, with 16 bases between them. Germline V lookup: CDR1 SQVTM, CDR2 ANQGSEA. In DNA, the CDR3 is TGCAGCGTTGAGCCGCTTCGGACGGTAACTGAAGCTTTCTTT. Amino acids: CSVEPLRTVTEAFF.

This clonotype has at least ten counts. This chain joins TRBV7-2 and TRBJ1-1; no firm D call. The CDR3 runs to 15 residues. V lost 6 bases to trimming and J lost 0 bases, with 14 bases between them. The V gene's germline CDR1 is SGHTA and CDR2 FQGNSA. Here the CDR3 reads CASRTRRVVNTEAFF. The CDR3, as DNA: TGTGCCAGCAGAACCCGACGGGTAGTGAACACTGAAGCTTTCTTT.

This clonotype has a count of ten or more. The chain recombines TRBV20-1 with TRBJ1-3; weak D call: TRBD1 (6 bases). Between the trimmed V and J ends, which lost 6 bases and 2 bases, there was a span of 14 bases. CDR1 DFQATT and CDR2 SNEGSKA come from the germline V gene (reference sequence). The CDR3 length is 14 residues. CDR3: CSAGGRETGNTIYF. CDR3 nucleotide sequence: TGCAGTGCCGGGGGGCGCGAGACTGGAAACACCATATATTTT.

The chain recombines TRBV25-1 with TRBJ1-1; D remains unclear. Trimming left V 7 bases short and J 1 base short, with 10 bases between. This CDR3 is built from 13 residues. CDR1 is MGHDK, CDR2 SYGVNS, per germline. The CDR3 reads CASKSFQNTEAFF. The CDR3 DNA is TGTGCCAGCAAATCGTTTCAGAACACTGAAGCTTTCTTT.

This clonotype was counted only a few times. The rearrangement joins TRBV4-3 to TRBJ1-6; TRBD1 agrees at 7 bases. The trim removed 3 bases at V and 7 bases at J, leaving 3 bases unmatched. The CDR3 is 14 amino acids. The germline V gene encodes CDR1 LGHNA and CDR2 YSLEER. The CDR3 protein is CASSQGQQNSPLHF. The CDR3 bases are TGCGCCAGCAGCCAGGGACAGCAGAATTCACCCCTCCACTTT.

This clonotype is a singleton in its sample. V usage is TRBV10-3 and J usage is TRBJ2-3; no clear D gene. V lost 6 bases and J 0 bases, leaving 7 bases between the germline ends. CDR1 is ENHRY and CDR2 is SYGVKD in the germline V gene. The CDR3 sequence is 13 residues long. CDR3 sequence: CAIRRPSTDTQYF. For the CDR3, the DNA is TGTGCCATCAGACGACCGAGCACAGATACGCAGTATTTT.

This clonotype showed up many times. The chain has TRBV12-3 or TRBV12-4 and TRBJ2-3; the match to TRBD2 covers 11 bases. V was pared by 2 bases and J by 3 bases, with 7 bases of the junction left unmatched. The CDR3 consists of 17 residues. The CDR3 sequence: CASSLTLTSGRTDTQYF. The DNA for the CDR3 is TGTGCCAGCAGTTTAACCCTAACTAGCGGGAGAACAGATACGCAGTATTTT.